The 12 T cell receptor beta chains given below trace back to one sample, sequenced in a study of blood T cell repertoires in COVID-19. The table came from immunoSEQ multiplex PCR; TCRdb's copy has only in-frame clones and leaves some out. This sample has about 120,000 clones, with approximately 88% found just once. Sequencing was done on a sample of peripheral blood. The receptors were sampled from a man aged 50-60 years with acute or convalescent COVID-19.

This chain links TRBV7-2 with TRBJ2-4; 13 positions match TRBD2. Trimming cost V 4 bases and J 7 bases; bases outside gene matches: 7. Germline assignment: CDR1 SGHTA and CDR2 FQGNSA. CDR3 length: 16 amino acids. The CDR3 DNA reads TGTGCCAGCAGCTCGGGACTAGCGGGGAAAGGGAACATTCAGTACTTC. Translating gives CASSSGLAGKGNIQYF.

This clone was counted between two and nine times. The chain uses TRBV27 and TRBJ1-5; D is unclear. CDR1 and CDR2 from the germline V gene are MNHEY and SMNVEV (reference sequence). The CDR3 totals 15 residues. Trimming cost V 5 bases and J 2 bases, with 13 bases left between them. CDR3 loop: CASSISPRGNQPQHF. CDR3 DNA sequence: TGTGCCAGCAGTATCTCACCCCGAGGCAATCAGCCCCAGCATTTT.

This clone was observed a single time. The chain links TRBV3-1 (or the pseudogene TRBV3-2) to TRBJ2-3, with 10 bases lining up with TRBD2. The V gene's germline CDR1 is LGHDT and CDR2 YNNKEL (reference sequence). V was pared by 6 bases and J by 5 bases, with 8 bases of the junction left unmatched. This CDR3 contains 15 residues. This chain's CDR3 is CASSPSGRGKDTQYF. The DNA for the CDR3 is TGTGCCAGCAGTCCTAGCGGGAGAGGGAAAGATACGCAGTATTTT.

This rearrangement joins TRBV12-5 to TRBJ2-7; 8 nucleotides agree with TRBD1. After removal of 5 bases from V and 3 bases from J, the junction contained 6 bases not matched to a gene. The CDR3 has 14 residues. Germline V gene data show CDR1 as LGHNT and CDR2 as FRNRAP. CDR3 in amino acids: CASGQTGVLYEQYF. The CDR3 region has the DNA TGTGCTAGTGGTCAGACAGGGGTTCTCTACGAGCAGTACTTC.

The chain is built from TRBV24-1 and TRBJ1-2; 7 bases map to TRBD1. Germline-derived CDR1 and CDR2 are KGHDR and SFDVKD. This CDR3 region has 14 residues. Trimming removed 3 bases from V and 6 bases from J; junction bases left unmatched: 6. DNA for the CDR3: TGTGCCACCAGTGATGAGGGGGCGCGAAATGGCTACACCTTC. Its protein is CATSDEGARNGYTF.

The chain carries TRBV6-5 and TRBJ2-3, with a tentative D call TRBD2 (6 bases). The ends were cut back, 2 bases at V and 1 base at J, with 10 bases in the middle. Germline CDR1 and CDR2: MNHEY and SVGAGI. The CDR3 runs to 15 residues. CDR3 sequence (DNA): TGTGCCAGCAGTTACGGCCCTAGCGGCACAGATACGCAGTATTTT. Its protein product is CASSYGPSGTDTQYF.

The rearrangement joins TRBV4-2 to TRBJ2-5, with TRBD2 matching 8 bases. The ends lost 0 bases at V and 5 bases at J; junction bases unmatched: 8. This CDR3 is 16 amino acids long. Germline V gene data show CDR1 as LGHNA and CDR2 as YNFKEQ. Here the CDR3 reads CASSQDPSGSGETQYF. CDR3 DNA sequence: TGTGCCAGCAGCCAAGATCCGAGCGGGAGCGGCGAGACCCAGTACTTC.

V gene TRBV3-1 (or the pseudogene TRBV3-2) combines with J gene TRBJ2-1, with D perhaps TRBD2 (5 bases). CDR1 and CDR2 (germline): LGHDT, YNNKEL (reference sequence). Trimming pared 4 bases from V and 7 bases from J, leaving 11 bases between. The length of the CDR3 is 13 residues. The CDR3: CASSLRPGNEQFF. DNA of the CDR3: TGTGCCAGCAGCCTCCGACCGGGGAATGAGCAGTTCTTC.

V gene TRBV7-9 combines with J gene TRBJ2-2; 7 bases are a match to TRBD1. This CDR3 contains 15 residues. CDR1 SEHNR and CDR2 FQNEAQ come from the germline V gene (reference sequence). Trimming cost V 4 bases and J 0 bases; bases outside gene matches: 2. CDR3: CASSSGTANTGELFF. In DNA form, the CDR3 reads TGTGCCAGCAGCTCGGGGACAGCGAACACCGGGGAGCTGTTTTTT.

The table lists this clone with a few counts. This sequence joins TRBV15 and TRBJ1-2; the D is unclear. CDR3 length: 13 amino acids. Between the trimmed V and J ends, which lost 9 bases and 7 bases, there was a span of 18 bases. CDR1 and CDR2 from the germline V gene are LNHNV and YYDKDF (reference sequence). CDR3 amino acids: CATGRGGWAGYTF. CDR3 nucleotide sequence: TGTGCCACGGGGAGAGGAGGGTGGGCTGGCTACACCTTC.

CDR3 in DNA: TGTGCCAGCAGTCCCGCGCGGCAGGGTCTTAGCAATCAGCCCCAGCATTTT. Residues: CASSPARQGLSNQPQHF. The rearrangement uses TRBV28 and TRBJ1-5; TRBD1 is a possible D gene (5 bases). Trimming cost V 5 bases and J 0 bases, with 17 bases left between them. CDR1 is MDHEN, CDR2 SYDVKM, per germline. This CDR3 is built from 17 residues.

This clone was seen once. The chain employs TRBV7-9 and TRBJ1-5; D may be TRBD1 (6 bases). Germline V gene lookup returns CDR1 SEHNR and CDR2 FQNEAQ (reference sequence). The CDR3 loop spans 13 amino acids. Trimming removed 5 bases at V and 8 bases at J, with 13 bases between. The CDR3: CASSQQQGKPQHF. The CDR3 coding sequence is TGTGCCAGCAGCCAACAACAGGGAAAGCCCCAGCATTTT.